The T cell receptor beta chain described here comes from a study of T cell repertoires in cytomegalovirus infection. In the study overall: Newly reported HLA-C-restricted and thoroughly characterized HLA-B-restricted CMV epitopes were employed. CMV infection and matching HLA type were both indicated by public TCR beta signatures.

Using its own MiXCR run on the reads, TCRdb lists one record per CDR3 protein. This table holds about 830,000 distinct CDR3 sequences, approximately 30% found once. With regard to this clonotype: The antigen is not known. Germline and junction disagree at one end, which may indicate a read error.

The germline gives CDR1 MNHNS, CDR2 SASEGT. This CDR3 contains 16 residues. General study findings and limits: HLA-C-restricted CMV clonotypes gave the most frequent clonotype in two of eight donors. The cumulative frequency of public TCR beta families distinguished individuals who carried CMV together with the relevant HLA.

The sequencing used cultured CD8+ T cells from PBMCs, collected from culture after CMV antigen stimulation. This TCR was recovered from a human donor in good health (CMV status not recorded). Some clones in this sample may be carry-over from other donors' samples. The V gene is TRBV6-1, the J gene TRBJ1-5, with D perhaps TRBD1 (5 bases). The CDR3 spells CVSSEEETDSNQPQHF. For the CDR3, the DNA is TGTGTCAGCAGTGAAGAAGAGACAGATAGCAATCAGCCCCAGCATTTT.